The entry that follows covers one T cell receptor beta chain sequence. Trimming removed 0 bases from V and 4 bases from J, with 6 bases in between. The germline V gene encodes CDR1 MNHNY and CDR2 SVGAGI (reference sequence). The CDR3 is 13 amino acids. The record originates from a study of cytotoxic CD8 clonotypes in ibrutinib-treated CLL. Clones were sequenced by immunoSEQ multiplex PCR, and TCRdb holds only the in-frame ones, with some missing. Of 150,000 to 200,000 clones listed, over 75% are singletons. PBMCs that had been cryopreserved were the source of approximately 1.8 micrograms of genomic DNA for TCR beta libraries.

This clonotype originated in a human donor with chronic lymphocytic leukemia. Source: PBMCs, taken at disease progression, from a patient treated with ibrutinib. The chain combines TRBV6-6 with TRBJ1-1; no clear D gene. The CDR3 nucleotides are TGTGCCAGCAGTTACTCGATTTTCACTGAAGCTTTCTTT. This gives the protein CASSYSIFTEAFF.